This is a list of T cell receptor beta chains from one sample in a study of T cells in Graves' hyperthyroidism and ophthalmopathy. TCRdb passed the multiplex PCR reads through MiXCR, listing each CDR3 protein once. This sample carries under 250,000 distinct CDR3 sequences, 17% of them seen once, and the ten largest clones take roughly 49%. The sample was blood. The receptors here all came from a woman in her fifties or sixties with Graves' hyperthyroidism. Each CDR3 is given with its conserved first and last residue. D genes are given only for firm matches. Clone sizes are given selectively: once, few, many, or a class where the clone is expanded.

J gene,clone size,D gene,V gene,CDR3 protein,CDR3 DNA
TRBJ2-7,many,-,TRBV3-1,CASSWESGTGSYEQYF,TGTGCCAGCAGCTGGGAAAGCGGGACAGGCAGCTACGAGCAGTACTTC
TRBJ2-4,-,-,TRBV19,CASMARRAKNIQYF,TGTGCCAGTATGGCTAGAAGGGCCAAAAACATTCAGTACTTC
TRBJ2-7,many,TRBD1,TRBV3-1,CASSRTGSYEQYF,TGTGCCAGCAGCCGGACAGGGAGCTACGAGCAGTACTTC
TRBJ2-5,few,-,TRBV7-9,CASSLAMGREQGETQYF,TGTGCCAGCAGCTTAGCGATGGGGAGGGAACAGGGAGAGACCCAGTACTTC
TRBJ1-2,many,-,TRBV6-1,CASSAGPRSGVGYGYTF,TGTGCCAGCAGTGCGGGACCTCGTTCCGGAGTAGGCTATGGCTACACCTTC
TRBJ2-7,many,-,TRBV6-5,CASSYRAPVRDGEQYF,TGTGCCAGCAGTTACCGCGCCCCCGTCAGGGACGGCGAGCAGTACTTC
TRBJ2-1,many,TRBD2,TRBV3-1,CASSRLAGGPGEQFF,TGTGCCAGCAGCCGATTAGCGGGAGGGCCTGGTGAGCAGTTCTTC
TRBJ2-5,few,-,TRBV18,CASSGPGQEETQYF,TGTGCCAGCTCCGGACCGGGGCAGGAGGAGACCCAGTACTTC
TRBJ2-2,few,TRBD2,TRBV5-1,CASSWSSGITGELFF,TGCGCCAGCAGCTGGAGTAGCGGGATTACCGGGGAGCTGTTTTTT
TRBJ2-3,many,TRBD1,TRBV2,CASSLGQTSNTDTQYF,TGTGCCAGCAGTTTGGGACAGACAAGTAACACAGATACGCAGTATTTT
TRBJ2-4,-,-,TRBV9,CASSVDQTDIQYF,TGTGCCAGCAGCGTAGACCAGACGGACATTCAGTACTTC
TRBJ1-1,many,-,TRBV28,CASRRYTEAFF,TGTGCCAGCAGACGGTACACTGAAGCTTTCTTT
TRBJ2-5,many,-,TRBV10-1,CASSDSRPGKETQYF,TGCGCCAGCAGTGACTCCCGGCCGGGGAAGGAGACCCAGTACTTC
TRBJ2-3,many,-,TRBV30,CAWTRGFTDTQYF,TGTGCCTGGACAAGAGGTTTTACAGATACGCAGTATTTT
TRBJ1-4,few,-,TRBV27,CASSSRDSVGGLFF,TGTGCCAGCAGTTCCAGGGATTCCGTAGGAGGACTGTTTTTT
TRBJ2-7,-,TRBD1,TRBV6-2/TRBV6-3,CASSSHGQGGASAFYEQYF,TGTGCCAGCAGTTCCCACGGACAGGGGGGGGCTAGCGCCTTCTACGAGCAGTACTTC
TRBJ2-7,many,-,TRBV2,CASSEVASSAYEQYF,TGTGCCAGCAGTGAAGTGGCCTCTAGTGCCTACGAGCAGTACTTC
TRBJ1-5,many,-,TRBV2,CASTRGGYSNQPQHF,TGTGCCAGCACGAGGGGGGGGTATAGCAATCAGCCCCAGCATTTT
TRBJ2-5,-,-,TRBV25-1,CASSECVPAAQETQYF,TGTGCCAGCAGTGAATGTGTCCCAGCGGCCCAAGAGACCCAGTACTTC
TRBJ2-2,many,TRBD1,TRBV15,CATLGQPNTGELFF,TGTGCCACCCTGGGACAGCCGAACACCGGGGAGCTGTTTTTT
TRBJ1-1,-,-,TRBV29-1,CSVAGRATEAFF,TGCAGCGTTGCCGGCAGGGCCACTGAAGCTTTCTTT
TRBJ2-1,-,-,TRBV9,CASSVDGVGSYNEQFF,TGTGCCAGCAGCGTAGATGGGGTTGGATCATACAATGAGCAGTTCTTC
TRBJ2-1,many,-,TRBV24-1,CATSDLQRGNEQFF,TGTGCCACCAGTGATTTGCAAAGGGGGAATGAGCAGTTCTTC
TRBJ2-7,-,TRBD2,TRBV29-1,CSVGASGHYEQYF,TGCAGCGTTGGGGCTAGCGGACACTACGAGCAGTACTTC
TRBJ2-1,few,TRBD2,TRBV20-1,CSASPTSGRSPYNEQFF,TGCAGTGCTAGTCCGACTAGCGGGAGGAGTCCCTACAATGAGCAGTTCTTC
TRBJ2-7,many,TRBD1,TRBV24-1,CATSDFGTGVYEQYF,TGTGCCACCAGTGATTTCGGGACAGGGGTCTACGAGCAGTACTTC
TRBJ1-1,-,TRBD1,TRBV4-2,CASSQGGQANTEAFF,TGTGCCAGCAGCCAAGGGGGACAGGCGAACACTGAAGCTTTCTTT
TRBJ1-1,many,-,TRBV6-2/TRBV6-3,CASSYAGVGTEAFF,TGTGCCAGCAGTTACGCAGGGGTAGGCACTGAAGCTTTCTTT
TRBJ2-1,many,TRBD2,TRBV19,CASSAFGGRKGNEQFF,TGTGCCAGTAGTGCCTTTGGCGGGAGGAAGGGGAATGAGCAGTTCTTC
TRBJ1-2,few,-,TRBV12-3/TRBV12-4,CASSSRQSRGYTF,TGTGCCAGCAGTTCACGGCAGTCTCGTGGCTACACCTTC
TRBJ1-2,-,-,TRBV6-1,CASREAGDYGYTF,TGTGCCAGCCGAGAGGCAGGGGACTATGGCTACACCTTC
TRBJ2-2,-,-,TRBV5-1,CASSLGSRNTGELFF,TGCGCCAGCAGCTTGGGCAGCAGAAACACCGGGGAGCTGTTTTTT
TRBJ2-1,-,-,TRBV25-1,CASSEYGLYNEQFF,TGTGCCAGCAGTGAATATGGTCTATACAATGAGCAGTTCTTC
TRBJ2-1,many,TRBD2,TRBV2,CASRGTSGRSEQFF,TGTGCCAGCCGAGGCACTAGCGGGAGGTCTGAGCAGTTCTTC
TRBJ2-1,-,TRBD2,TRBV10-1,CASSDRKISGTSDYNEQFF,TGCGCCAGCAGTGATCGGAAAATATCGGGGACTAGCGATTACAATGAGCAGTTCTTC
TRBJ2-3,many,-,TRBV6-1,CASSEGDSTDTQYF,TGTGCCAGCAGTGAAGGGGACAGCACAGATACGCAGTATTTT
TRBJ1-5,few,-,TRBV25-1,CASSERGMDSNQPQHF,TGTGCCAGCAGTGAGAGAGGGATGGATAGCAATCAGCCCCAGCATTTT
TRBJ2-1,many,TRBD2,TRBV30,CAWSVWAGVSYNEQFF,TGTGCCTGGAGTGTATGGGCGGGAGTGTCCTACAATGAGCAGTTCTTC
TRBJ1-1,many,TRBD1,TRBV30,CAWSRGQMNTEAFF,TGTGCCTGGAGCCGGGGACAGATGAACACTGAAGCTTTCTTT
TRBJ2-5,few,-,TRBV5-1,CASSFNAYQETQYF,TGCGCCAGCAGCTTTAACGCCTACCAAGAGACCCAGTACTTC
TRBJ1-2,few,-,TRBV5-1,CASSLAMGEDGYTF,TGCGCCAGCAGCTTGGCCATGGGAGAAGATGGCTACACCTTC
TRBJ1-1,few,-,TRBV11-3,CASSKVPGTGTEAFF,TGTGCCAGCAGCAAAGTACCGGGGACGGGCACTGAAGCTTTCTTT
TRBJ1-1,many,-,TRBV13,CASSGRLMNTEAFF,TGTGCCAGCAGCGGTAGACTGATGAACACTGAAGCTTTCTTT
TRBJ1-1,many,-,TRBV10-3,CAISESRKAEAFF,TGTGCCATCAGTGAGTCGAGGAAGGCTGAAGCTTTCTTT
TRBJ2-2,-,TRBD1,TRBV2,CASKGTGVGELFF,TGTGCCAGCAAGGGGACAGGGGTCGGGGAGCTGTTTTTT